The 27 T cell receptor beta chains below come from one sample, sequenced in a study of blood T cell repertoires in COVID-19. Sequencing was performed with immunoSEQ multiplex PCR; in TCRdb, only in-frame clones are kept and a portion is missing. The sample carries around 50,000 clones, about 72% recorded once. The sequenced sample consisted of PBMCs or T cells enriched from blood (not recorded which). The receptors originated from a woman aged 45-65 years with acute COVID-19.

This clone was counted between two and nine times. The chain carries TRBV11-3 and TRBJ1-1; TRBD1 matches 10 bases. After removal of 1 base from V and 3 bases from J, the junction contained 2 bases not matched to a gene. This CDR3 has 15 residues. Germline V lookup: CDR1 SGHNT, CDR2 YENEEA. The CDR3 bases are TGTGCCAGCAGCTTAGGAGGGACAGGGGACACTGAAGCTTTCTTT. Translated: CASSLGGTGDTEAFF.

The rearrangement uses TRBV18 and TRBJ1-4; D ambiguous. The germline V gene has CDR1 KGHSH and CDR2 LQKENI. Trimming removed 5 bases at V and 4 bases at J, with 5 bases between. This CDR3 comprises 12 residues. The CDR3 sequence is CASSGDNEKLFF. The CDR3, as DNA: TGTGCCAGCTCAGGAGATAATGAAAAACTGTTTTTT.

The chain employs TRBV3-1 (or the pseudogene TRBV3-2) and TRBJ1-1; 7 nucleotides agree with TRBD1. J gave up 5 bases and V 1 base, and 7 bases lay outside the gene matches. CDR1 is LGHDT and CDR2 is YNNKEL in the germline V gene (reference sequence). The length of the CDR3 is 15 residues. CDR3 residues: CASSQGRDRPTEAFF. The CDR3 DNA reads TGTGCCAGCAGCCAAGGCCGGGACAGACCGACTGAAGCTTTCTTT.

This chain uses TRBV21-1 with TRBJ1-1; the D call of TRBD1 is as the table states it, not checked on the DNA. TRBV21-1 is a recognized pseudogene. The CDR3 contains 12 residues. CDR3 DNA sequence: TGTGCCAGCAGCAAACAGGACACTGAAGCTTTCTTT. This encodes CASSKQDTEAFF.

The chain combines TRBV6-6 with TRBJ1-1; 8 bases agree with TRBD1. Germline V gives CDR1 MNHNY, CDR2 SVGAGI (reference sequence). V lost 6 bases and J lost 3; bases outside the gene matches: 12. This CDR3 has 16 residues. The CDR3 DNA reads TGTGCCAGCAGACATATTGACAGGGGAGGAGACACTGAAGCTTTCTTT. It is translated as CASRHIDRGGDTEAFF.

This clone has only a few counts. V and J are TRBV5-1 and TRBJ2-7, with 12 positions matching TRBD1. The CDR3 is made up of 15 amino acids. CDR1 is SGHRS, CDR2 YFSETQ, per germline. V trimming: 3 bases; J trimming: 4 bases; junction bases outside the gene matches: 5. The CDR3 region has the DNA TGCGCCAGCAGCTCGGGACAGGGGGCTCTATACGAGCAGTACTTC. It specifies CASSSGQGALYEQYF.

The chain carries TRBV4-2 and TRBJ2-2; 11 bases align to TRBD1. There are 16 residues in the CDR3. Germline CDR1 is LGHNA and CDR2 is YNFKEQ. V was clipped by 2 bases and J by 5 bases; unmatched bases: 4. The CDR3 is CASSQPGQGATGELFF. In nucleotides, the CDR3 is TGTGCCAGCAGCCAACCAGGACAGGGGGCAACCGGGGAGCTGTTTTTT.

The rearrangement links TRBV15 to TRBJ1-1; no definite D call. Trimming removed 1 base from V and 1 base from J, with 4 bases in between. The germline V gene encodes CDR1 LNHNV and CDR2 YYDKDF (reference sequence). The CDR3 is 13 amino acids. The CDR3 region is CATSRARNTEAFF. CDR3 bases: TGTGCCACCAGCAGAGCTAGGAACACTGAAGCTTTCTTT.

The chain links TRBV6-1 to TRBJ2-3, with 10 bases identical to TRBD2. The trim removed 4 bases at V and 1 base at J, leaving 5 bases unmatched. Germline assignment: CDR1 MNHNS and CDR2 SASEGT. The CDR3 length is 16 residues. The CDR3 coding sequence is TGTGCCAGCAGTGTTTTAGCGGGGGGAGGCACAGATACGCAGTATTTT. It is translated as CASSVLAGGGTDTQYF.

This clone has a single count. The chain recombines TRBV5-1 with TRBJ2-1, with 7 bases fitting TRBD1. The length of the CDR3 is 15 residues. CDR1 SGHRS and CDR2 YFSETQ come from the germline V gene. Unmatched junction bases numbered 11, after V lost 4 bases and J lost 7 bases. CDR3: CASSPGQAGINEQFF. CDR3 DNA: TGCGCCAGCAGCCCAGGACAGGCCGGCATAAATGAGCAGTTCTTC.

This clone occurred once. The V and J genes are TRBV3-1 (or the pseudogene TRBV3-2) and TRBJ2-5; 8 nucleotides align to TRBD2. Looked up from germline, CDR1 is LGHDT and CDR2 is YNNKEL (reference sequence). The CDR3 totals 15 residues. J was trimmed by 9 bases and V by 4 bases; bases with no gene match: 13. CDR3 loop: CASSRPGLAGGSQYF. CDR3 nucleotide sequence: TGTGCCAGCAGCCGCCCCGGGCTAGCGGGTGGTTCCCAGTACTTC.

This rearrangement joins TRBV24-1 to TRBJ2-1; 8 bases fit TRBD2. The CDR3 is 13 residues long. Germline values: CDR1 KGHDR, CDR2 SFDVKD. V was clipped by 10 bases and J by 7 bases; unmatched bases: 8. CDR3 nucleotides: TGTGCCACTCGGGGGGGGGCCGGGAATGAGCAGTTCTTC. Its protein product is CATRGGAGNEQFF.

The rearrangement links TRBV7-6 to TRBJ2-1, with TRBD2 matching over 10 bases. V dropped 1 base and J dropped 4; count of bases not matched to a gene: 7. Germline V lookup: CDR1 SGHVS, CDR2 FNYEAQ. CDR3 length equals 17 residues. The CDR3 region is CASSLEVSSGGYNEQFF. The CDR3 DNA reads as TGTGCCAGCAGCTTAGAAGTTTCTAGCGGGGGTTACAATGAGCAGTTCTTC.

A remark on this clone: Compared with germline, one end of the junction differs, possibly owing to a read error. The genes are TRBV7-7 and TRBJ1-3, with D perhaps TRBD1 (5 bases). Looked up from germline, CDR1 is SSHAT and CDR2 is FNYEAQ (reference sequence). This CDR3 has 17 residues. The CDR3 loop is CASSPGASVGSGNTIYF. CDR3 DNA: TGTGCTAGCAGCCCTGGGGCCTCGGTGGGCTCTGGAAACACCATATATTTT.

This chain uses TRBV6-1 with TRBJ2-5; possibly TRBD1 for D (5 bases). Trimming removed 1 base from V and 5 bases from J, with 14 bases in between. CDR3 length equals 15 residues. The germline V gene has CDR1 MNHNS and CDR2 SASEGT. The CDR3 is CASSEGPWKGETQYF. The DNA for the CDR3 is TGTGCCAGCAGTGAAGGGCCCTGGAAGGGGGAGACCCAGTACTTC.

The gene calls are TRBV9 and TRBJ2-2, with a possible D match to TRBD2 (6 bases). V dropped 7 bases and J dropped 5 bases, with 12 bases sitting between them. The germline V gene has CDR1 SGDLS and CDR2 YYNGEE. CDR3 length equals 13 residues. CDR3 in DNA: TGTGCCAGCTCGACTAGGGTAACCGGGGAGCTGTTTTTT. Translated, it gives CASSTRVTGELFF. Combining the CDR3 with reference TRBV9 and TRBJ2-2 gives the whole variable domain DSGVTQTPKHLITATGQRVTLRCSPRSGDLSVYWYQQSLDQGLQFLIQYYNGEERAKGNILERFSAQQFPDLHSELNLSSLELGDSALYFCASSTRVTGELFFGEGSRLTVL.

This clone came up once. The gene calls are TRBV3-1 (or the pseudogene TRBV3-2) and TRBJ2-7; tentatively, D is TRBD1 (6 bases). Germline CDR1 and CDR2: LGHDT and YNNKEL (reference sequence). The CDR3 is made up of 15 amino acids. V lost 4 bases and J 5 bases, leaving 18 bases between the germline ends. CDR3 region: CASSPFPTGTHEQYF. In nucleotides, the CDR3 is TGTGCCAGCAGCCCTTTCCCTACAGGGACCCACGAGCAGTACTTC.

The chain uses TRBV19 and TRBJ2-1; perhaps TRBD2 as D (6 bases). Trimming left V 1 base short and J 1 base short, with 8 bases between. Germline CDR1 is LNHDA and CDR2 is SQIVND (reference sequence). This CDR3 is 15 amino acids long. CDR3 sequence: CASSIGGGSYNEQFF. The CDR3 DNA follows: TGTGCCAGTAGTATAGGTGGGGGGTCCTACAATGAGCAGTTCTTC.

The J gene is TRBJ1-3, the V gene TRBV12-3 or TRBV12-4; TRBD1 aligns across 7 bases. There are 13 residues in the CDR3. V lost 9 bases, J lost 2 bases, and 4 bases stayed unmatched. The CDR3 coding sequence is TGTGCCAGTCAACAGGGGCCTGGAAACACCATATATTTT. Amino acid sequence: CASQQGPGNTIYF.

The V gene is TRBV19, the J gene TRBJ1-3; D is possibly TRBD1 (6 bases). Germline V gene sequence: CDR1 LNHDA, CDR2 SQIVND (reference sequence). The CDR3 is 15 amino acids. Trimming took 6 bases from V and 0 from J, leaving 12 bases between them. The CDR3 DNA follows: TGTGCCAGTAGCCGGAGGGGGGGCTCTGGAAACACCATATATTTT. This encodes CASSRRGGSGNTIYF. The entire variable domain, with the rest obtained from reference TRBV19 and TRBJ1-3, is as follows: DGGITQSPKYLFRKEGQNVTLSCEQNLNHDAMYWYRQDPGQGLRLIYYSQIVNDFQKGDIAEGYSVSREKKESFPLTVTSAQKNPTAFYLCASSRRGGSGNTIYFGEGSWLTVV.

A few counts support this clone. CDR3 bases: TGCAGCGCCTCCCGGACAGGGGCCCACAATGAGCAGTTCTTC. Protein product: CSASRTGAHNEQFF. The rearrangement uses TRBV29-1 and TRBJ2-1, with TRBD1 matching 9 bases. This CDR3 has 14 amino acids. CDR1 and CDR2 from the germline V gene are SQVTM and ANQGSEA. V shed 7 bases and J 5 bases; nucleotides not matched to a gene: 9.

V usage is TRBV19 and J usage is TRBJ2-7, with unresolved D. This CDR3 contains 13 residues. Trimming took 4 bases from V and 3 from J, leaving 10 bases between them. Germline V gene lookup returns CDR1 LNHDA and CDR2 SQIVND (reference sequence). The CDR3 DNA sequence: TGTGCCAGTAGTACCCTCGGTAACTACGAGCAGTACTTC. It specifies CASSTLGNYEQYF. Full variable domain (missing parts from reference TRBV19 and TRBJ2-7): DGGITQSPKYLFRKEGQNVTLSCEQNLNHDAMYWYRQDPGQGLRLIYYSQIVNDFQKGDIAEGYSVSREKKESFPLTVTSAQKNPTAFYLCASSTLGNYEQYFGPGTRLTVT.

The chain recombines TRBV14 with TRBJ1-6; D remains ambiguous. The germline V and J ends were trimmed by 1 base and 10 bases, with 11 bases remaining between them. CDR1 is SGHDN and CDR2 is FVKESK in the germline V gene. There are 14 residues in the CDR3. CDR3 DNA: TGTGCCAGCAGCCAAGTGGCGGGAGGCTCACCCCTCCACTTT. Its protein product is CASSQVAGGSPLHF.

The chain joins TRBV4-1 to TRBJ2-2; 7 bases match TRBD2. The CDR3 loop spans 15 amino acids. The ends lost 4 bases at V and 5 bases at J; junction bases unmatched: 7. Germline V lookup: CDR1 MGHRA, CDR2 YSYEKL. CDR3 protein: CASSPTAGRTGELFF. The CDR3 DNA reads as TGCGCCAGCAGCCCGACAGCCGGGAGGACCGGGGAGCTGTTTTTT.

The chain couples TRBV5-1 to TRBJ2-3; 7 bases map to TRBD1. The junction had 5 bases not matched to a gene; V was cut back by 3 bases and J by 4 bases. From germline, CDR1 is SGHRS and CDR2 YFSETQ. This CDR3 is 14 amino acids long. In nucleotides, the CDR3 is TGCGCCAGCAGCTCCAGGGGGAGCTCAGATACGCAGTATTTT. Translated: CASSSRGSSDTQYF.

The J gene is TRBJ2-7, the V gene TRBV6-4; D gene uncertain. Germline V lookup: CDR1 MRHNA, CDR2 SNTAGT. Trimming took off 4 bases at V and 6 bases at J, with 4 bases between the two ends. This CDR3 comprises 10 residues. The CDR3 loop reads CASSAVEQYF. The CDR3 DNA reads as TGTGCCAGCAGTGCTGTCGAGCAGTACTTC.

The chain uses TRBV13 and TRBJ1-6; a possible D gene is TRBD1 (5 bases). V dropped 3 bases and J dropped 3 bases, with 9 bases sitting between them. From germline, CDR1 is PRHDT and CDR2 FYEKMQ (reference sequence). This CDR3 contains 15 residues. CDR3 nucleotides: TGTGCCAGCAGCTTTCAGGGTCGCTATAATTCACCCCTCCACTTT. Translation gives CASSFQGRYNSPLHF.